The sequence of this T cell receptor beta chain was determined in a study of T cell responses to AZD1222 COVID-19 vaccine (dated by TCRdb to the early 2020s). About the study as a whole: A total of 230 to 250 trial participants underwent TCR sequencing, of whom nearly 210 received two doses of AZD1222 and some 26 received two doses of the MenACWY control vaccine. Trial participants were enrolled into age subgroups of 18-55, 56-69 and 70-plus years, which contained 148, 28 and 57 TCR-sequenced participants, respectively.

For this chain, trimming is 4 bases at the V end and 5 bases at the J end, and the number of junction bases without a gene match is 6. Including the terminal cysteine and phenylalanine, the CDR3 comprises 14 residues. The entry retains the CDR3 DNA only, 42 bases that are in frame from base 1. Taken from the germline V gene, the CDR1 and CDR2 loops are SGDLS and YYNGEE. The time point label here, explained by the study, means: about 28 days (+/-7) after the second vaccine dose. AZD1222 recipients whose second dose came at about 4 weeks and those whose second dose came at about 12 weeks were combined into one group, since spike-specific TCR depth and breadth did not differ between the two schedules. Samples from vaccinated people were obtained from the UK trials COV001 and COV002, which included a single-blind randomized controlled phase 2/3 trial of AZD1222 (ChAdOx1 nCoV-19) in healthy adults. Trial participant PBMC samples were collected at day 0 and day 28 after the second dose for TCRbeta chain sequencing.

The research as a whole found: Conclusions about previously exposed vaccinees are limited, since just 5 to 7 AZD1222 recipients were seropositive for SARS-CoV-2 at baseline. Because no day 14 peak-response samples were available, the repertoires could be characterized only after the peak T cell response. CD4 TCRs associated with the vaccine covered the entire spike protein, and the dominant responses were in regions 160-218 and 743-854. After two AZD1222 doses, both the breadth and the depth of spike-specific TCRs were significantly higher than at day 0 and than in MenACWY recipients. Participants were mostly white British, with more females than males. The authors suggested clonal diversity may have been underestimated. Nearly half of unique spike-specific TCRs reportedly recognized epitopes outside regions mutated in the B.1.351 and B.1.1.7 variants. The 56-69-year group was small, and its depth increase did not reach significance, likely because of low power.

The CDR3 regions of human TCRbeta chains were analyzed by immunosequencing. In the paper's pipeline: TCRs in the repertoires were matched against a reference library of SARS-CoV-2-specific TCRs that had been generated with the MIRA antigen-specificity platform. Breadth was defined as the fraction of unique TCRs that were SARS-CoV-2-associated. Depth was defined as the fraction of total T cells that were SARS-CoV-2-associated. Each spike-specific TCR was assigned to its reactive spike region and to a CD4 or CD8 class using the MIRA data. Log10-transformed breadth and depth values were compared by one-way ANOVA with Sidak's multiple comparisons tests. Entries here come from immuneACCESS through TCRdb and include only in-frame sequences with V and J called. Some clones fail to appear in such tables; in the studies checked, an unresolved V gene covers under half of the shortfall, and the cause of the remainder is unknown. That table supplies the V and J calls and clone size; D and trimming were determined from the DNA. The sample includes about 140,000 clones, with over 90% observed a single time. The ten largest make up around 3.5% of the sample.

As regards this clone: Its target antigen remains unknown. Nothing much larger sits one base from this clone, and base qualities are not available.

Sequencing used peripheral blood, obtained 28 days after the second AZD1222 dose. The sequence was collected from an adult who received the AZD1222 COVID-19 vaccine. The rearrangement joined TRBV9 to TRBJ2-4; 7 middle bases align to TRBD2. For the CDR3, the sequence is CASSPRGRENIQYF. The sequence in DNA is TGTGCCAGCAGCCCTCGGGGGAGGGAAAACATTCAGTACTTC.